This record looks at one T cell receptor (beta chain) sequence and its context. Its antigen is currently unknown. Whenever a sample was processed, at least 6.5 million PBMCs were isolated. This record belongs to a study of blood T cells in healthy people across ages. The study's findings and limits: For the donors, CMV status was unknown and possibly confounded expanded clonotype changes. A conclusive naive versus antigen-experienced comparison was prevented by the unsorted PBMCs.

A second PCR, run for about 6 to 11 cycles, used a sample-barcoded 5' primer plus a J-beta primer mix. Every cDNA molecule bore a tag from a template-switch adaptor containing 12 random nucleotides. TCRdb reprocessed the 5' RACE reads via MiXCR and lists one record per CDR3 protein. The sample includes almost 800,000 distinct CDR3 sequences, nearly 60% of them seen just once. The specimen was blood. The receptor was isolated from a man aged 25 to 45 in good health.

The CDR3 spells CASSQPPREKLFF. The CDR3 DNA reads TGCGCCAGCAGCCAACCCCCACGGGAAAAACTGTTTTTT. The chain couples TRBV4-3 to TRBJ1-4, with unresolved D. V lost 2 bases and J lost 8, with 9 bases in between. From germline, CDR1 is LGHNA and CDR2 YSLEER. The CDR3 spans 13 residues.